Listed here is a single T cell receptor beta chain. Original analysis: Reference gene primer amplification gave estimated nucleated cell counts. The method was immunoSEQ multiplex PCR; TCRdb's version includes in-frame clones alone and lacks a portion of them. Clonal size and the V and J genes are those of that table, whereas D and trimming came from the DNA. The sample comprises about 260,000 clones, over 80% of which are singletons, and around 1.5% rests with the top ten. V shed 5 bases, J shed 1 base, and the junction held 11 bases outside the gene matches. This CDR3 is 17 amino acids long. CDR1 is MNHEY and CDR2 is SMNVEV in the germline V gene (reference sequence). This sample was taken from a study of blood T cell repertoires in COVID-19. Study summary: Samples representing acute and convalescent COVID-19 were sourced from the United States, Italy and Spain. The cDNA or gDNA used as material had been derived from T cells, B-cell-depleted T cells, or PBMCs.

This chain connects TRBV27 to TRBJ2-4, with 7 nucleotides matching TRBD1. The receptor comes from a woman in her 40s who had recovered from COVID-19. The sample taken for sequencing was peripheral blood. The CDR3 DNA follows: TGTGCCAGCAGTCCTCGGGCAGGGGGTCTTGCCAAAAACATTCAGTACTTC. Protein: CASSPRAGGLAKNIQYF.